This T cell receptor beta chain came from a study of graft-versus-host responses after intestinal transplantation. The table lists this clone with a few counts. Clones were sequenced by immunoSEQ multiplex PCR, and TCRdb holds only the in-frame ones, with some missing. The data hold 75,000 to 100,000 clones, with 90% observed a single time. Germline CDR1 SGHKS, CDR2 YYEKEE (reference sequence). The CDR3 sequence is 15 residues long. Trimming cost V 2 bases and J 2 bases, with 11 bases left between them. The starting material was PBMCs, obtained about 450 days after intestinal transplant. V gene TRBV5-5 combines with J gene TRBJ2-1; D ambiguous. This TCR was sampled from a human patient who received an intestinal transplant, so some T cells may come from the graft donor. This chain's CDR3 is CASSFTDGTYNEQFF. The CDR3 DNA sequence: TGTGCCAGCAGCTTTACGGACGGCACCTACAATGAGCAGTTCTTC.